A single sample is the source of the 3 T cell receptor beta chains below, sequenced in a study of metastatic and nonmetastatic thyroid tumors. TCRdb reprocessed the PCR reads using MiXCR. The data show about 92,000 clones, about 16% seen once. Before thyroid surgery, none of the patients had received any treatment. Sequencing was done on a sample of blood. These receptors originate from a female donor with papillary thyroid cancer or a benign thyroid nodule (not recorded which). Some clones in this sample may be carry-over from other donors' samples.

This clone was counted at least ten times. The CDR3, as DNA: TGTGCCAGTAGTAATGGAGAGGGTATCCGCACTGAAGCTTTCTTT. As protein: CASSNGEGIRTEAFF. The V call is TRBV19, the J call TRBJ1-1; D ambiguous. V was shortened by 4 bases and J by 4 bases, with 16 bases between the two germline ends. This CDR3 contains 15 residues. Per germline, CDR1 LNHDA and CDR2 SQIVND (reference sequence).

Ten or more counts support this clone. The chain employs TRBV20-1 and TRBJ2-1, with D possibly matching TRBD2 (5 bases). Germline CDR1 is DFQATT and CDR2 is SNEGSKA (reference sequence). The CDR3 is 13 residues long. The ends were cut back, 8 bases at V and 6 bases at J, with 17 bases in the middle. The CDR3 nucleotides are TGCAGTTCCTACACCATGGGGAGCAATGAGCAGTTCTTC. Translation: CSSYTMGSNEQFF.

In this sample, this clone turned up many times. The V gene is TRBV12-3 or TRBV12-4, the J gene TRBJ1-2; 8 nucleotides line up with TRBD1. The CDR3 runs to 13 residues. J gave up 6 bases and V 3 bases, and 3 bases lay outside the gene matches. In nucleotides, the CDR3 is TGTGCCAGCAGTTTTGGACAGGGCGATGGCTACACCTTC. Translating it yields CASSFGQGDGYTF.